Included here is one T cell receptor beta chain sequence, with context. The data are from a study of blood T cell repertoires in COVID-19. In the study overall: PBMCs, B-cell-depleted T cells, or T cells were the source of the cDNA or gDNA that made up the material.

Original processing notes: Amplifying reference gene primers gave estimates of nucleated cell counts. The method was immunoSEQ multiplex PCR; TCRdb's version includes in-frame clones alone and lacks a portion of them. The DNA gave D and trimming, while V, J and clone size come from that table. Among about 220,000 clones, roughly 80% were seen once, and the ten largest hold about 2.4%. Germline loops: CDR1 LNHNV, CDR2 YYDKDF (reference sequence). Trimming removed 0 bases from V and 2 bases from J, with 4 bases in between. This CDR3 has 13 amino acids. The rearrangement uses TRBV15 and TRBJ2-5; D gene unclear. The TCR originated in a woman aged 60 to 75 with acute or convalescent COVID-19. Sequencing was carried out using peripheral blood. In nucleotides, the CDR3 is TGTGCCACCAGCAGAGATCCACAAGAGACCCAGTACTTC. It is translated as CATSRDPQETQYF.